The next 18 T cell receptor beta chains were all read from a single sample in a study of response to subunit inactivated influenza vaccine (dated by TCRdb to 2017 to 2018). Library method: RT-PCR. Instrument on record: Illumina HiSeq 2500. TCRdb reprocessed the public reads (quality trimming at Q25 with fastp, clone calling with MiXCR) and kept in-frame beta chains. Rows matching on CDR3 protein sequence are summarized as one entry with the most common DNA and genes. The sample includes some 850,000 distinct CDR3 sequences, with roughly 18% observed a single time. Under 13% of the sample lies in the top ten. Sequenced here: PBMCs from blood, sampled 5 to 6 days after vaccination. The receptors shown here come from a man aged 50-59 years who received an inactivated influenza vaccine. Donor details come from another sample of the same person, matched by shared clones.

CDR3 nucleotides: TGTGCCAGCAGTTTCTCGGGACAGCTTCGCGAGCAGTACTTC. Protein sequence: CASSFSGQLREQYF. This sequence joins TRBV12-3 or TRBV12-4 and TRBJ2-7; 7 bases are a match to TRBD1. This CDR3 has 14 residues. J gave up 6 bases and V 3 bases, and 8 bases lay outside the gene matches.

This clonotype was detected a few times. The J gene is TRBJ2-7, the V gene TRBV5-4, with D possibly matching TRBD1 (6 bases). This CDR3 is 15 amino acids long. Trimming shortened V by 0 bases and J by 7 bases, and 17 bases separated the two germline ends. Germline values: CDR1 SGHNT, CDR2 YYREEE (reference sequence). CDR3 DNA sequence: TGTGCCAGCAGCTTGGAAGGCAGGGGAGACCGGGAGCAGTACTTC. Translation gives CASSLEGRGDREQYF. Filled out from reference TRBV5-4 and TRBJ2-7, the complete variable domain reads ETGVTQSPTHLIKTRGQQVTLRCSSQSGHNTVSWYQQALGQGPQFIFQYYREEENGRGNFPPRFSGLQFPNYSSELNVNALELDDSALYLCASSLEGRGDREQYFGPGTRLTVT.

This clonotype has a handful of counts. The J gene is TRBJ2-1, the V gene TRBV20-1; D possibly corresponds to TRBD1 (7 bases). Germline V gene data show CDR1 as DFQATT and CDR2 as SNEGSKA (reference sequence). The CDR3 consists of 12 residues. CDR3 in amino acids: CGTGEAYNEQFF. Written as DNA, the CDR3 is TGCGGAACAGGGGAGGCCTACAATGAGCAGTTCTTC.

This clonotype was found a few times. The chain recombines TRBV10-3 with TRBJ1-3, with 8 bases lining up with TRBD1. The CDR3 contains 15 residues. J lost 8 bases, V lost 6 bases, and 12 bases had no gene match. CDR1 and CDR2 (germline): ENHRY, SYGVKD. The CDR3 region has the DNA TGTGCCATCAGCACCGGGACGGGGACAGGAGACACCATATATTTT. Translated: CAISTGTGTGDTIYF.

The V call is TRBV13, the J call TRBJ2-7, with D perhaps TRBD1 or TRBD2 (5 bases each). Germline lookup yields CDR1 PRHDT and CDR2 FYEKMQ (reference sequence). V gave up 2 bases and J gave up 3 bases, with 14 bases separating them. This CDR3 is built from 15 residues. CDR3 protein: CASSLRGEGNYEQYF. The DNA for the CDR3 is TGTGCCAGCAGCTTACGGGGCGAGGGCAACTACGAGCAGTACTTC.

The V and J genes are TRBV11-1 and TRBJ2-3; the D gene is possibly TRBD2 (5 bases). Per germline, CDR1 SGHAT and CDR2 FQDESV (reference sequence). This CDR3 has 18 amino acids. The germline V and J ends were trimmed by 4 bases and 0 bases, with 20 bases remaining between them. As DNA, the CDR3 is TGTGCCAGCAGCTACCCGTCTCGGCGGGCCAGTAGCACAGATACGCAGTATTTT. It yields the protein CASSYPSRRASSTDTQYF.

Only a few counts were recorded for this clonotype. V gene TRBV5-1 combines with J gene TRBJ1-1; 10 bases fit TRBD1. This CDR3 region has 16 residues. Germline loops: CDR1 SGHRS, CDR2 YFSETQ. The J segment lost 2 bases and the V segment lost 2 bases, leaving 6 bases of the junction unmatched. The CDR3 here is CASSFMWTGGNTEAFF. The CDR3 DNA reads as TGCGCCAGCAGCTTTATGTGGACAGGGGGTAACACTGAAGCTTTCTTT. Full variable domain (missing parts from reference TRBV5-1 and TRBJ1-1): KAGVTQTPRYLIKTRGQQVTLSCSPISGHRSVSWYQQTPGQGLQFLFEYFSETQRNKGNFPGRFSGRQFSNSRSEMNVSTLELGDSALYLCASSFMWTGGNTEAFFGQGTRLTVV.

This chain uses TRBV10-3 with TRBJ2-7; TRBD1 agrees at 9 bases. CDR1 and CDR2 (germline): ENHRY, SYGVKD. Trimming at V came to 6 bases and at J to 6 bases, leaving 9 bases not matched to a gene. This CDR3 contains 14 residues. In nucleotides, the CDR3 is TGTGCCATCAGCCGGGACAGGGTAGCCTCCGAGCAGTACTTC. Translated: CAISRDRVASEQYF.

In its sample, this clonotype was seen many times. The chain uses TRBV29-1 and TRBJ2-2; TRBD2 matches at 8 bases. Germline V CDR1 and CDR2: SQVTM, ANQGSEA. V trimming: 8 bases; J trimming: 8 bases; junction bases outside the gene matches: 10. This CDR3 region has 13 residues. Written as DNA, the CDR3 is TGCAGCCCACGACTAGGCGGGAGGGGGGAGCTGTTTTTT. It yields the protein CSPRLGGRGELFF.

As concerns this clonotype: A read error may account for a junction end that differs from germline. The V and J genes are TRBV10-3 and TRBJ2-7; the match to TRBD1 covers 9 bases. Per germline, CDR1 ENHRY and CDR2 SYGVKD. This CDR3 has 15 residues. CDR3 sequence (DNA): TGTGCCATCAGTGAACCGGGACAGGGTAACTACGATCAGTACTTC. This translates into CAISEPGQGNYDQYF.

This clonotype was recorded a few times. The V call is TRBV4-1, the J call TRBJ2-7; TRBD1 matches at 7 bases. The CDR3 is 15 residues long. Germline V gene data show CDR1 as MGHRA and CDR2 as YSYEKL. The ends lost 4 bases at V and 6 bases at J; junction bases unmatched: 12. CDR3 protein: CASSPDGKGAVEQYF. The CDR3 nucleotides are TGCGCCAGCAGCCCAGACGGGAAGGGGGCGGTCGAGCAGTACTTC.

This clonotype was counted ten times or more. The gene calls are TRBV15 and TRBJ2-7; D is perhaps TRBD1 (6 bases). Germline CDR1 is LNHNV and CDR2 is YYDKDF (reference sequence). Between the trimmed V and J ends, which lost 7 bases and 0 bases, there was a span of 10 bases. This CDR3 spans 13 amino acids. The CDR3 spells CATTKTGSYEQYF. The CDR3 DNA is TGTGCCACCACCAAGACAGGCTCCTACGAGCAGTACTTC.

There are many counts of this clonotype. The chain recombines TRBV24-1 with TRBJ2-5; D unresolved. This CDR3 comprises 13 residues. Germline CDR1 is KGHDR and CDR2 is SFDVKD. V was clipped by 4 bases and J by 0 bases, with 5 bases between them. The CDR3 DNA reads TGTGCCACCAGTGACTCGTACCAAGAGACCCAGTACTTC. Translated: CATSDSYQETQYF.

Only a few counts were recorded for this clonotype. The gene calls are TRBV12-3 or TRBV12-4 and TRBJ1-4; D might be TRBD1 (6 bases). The V and J ends lost 6 bases and 7 bases respectively, with 21 bases between them. The CDR3 loop spans 16 amino acids. The CDR3 region is CASSPGQTSMGEKLFF. The CDR3, as DNA: TGTGCCAGCAGCCCGGGACAAACATCAATGGGTGAAAAACTGTTTTTT.

The rearrangement links TRBV6-1 to TRBJ2-5; TRBD1 agrees at 9 bases. The CDR3 has 13 amino acids. J lost 5 bases, V lost 7 bases, and 5 bases had no gene match. Germline lookup yields CDR1 MNHNS and CDR2 SASEGT. In DNA, the CDR3 is TGTGCCAGCAAAGGGACAGGGAGGGAGACCCAGTACTTC. Translation gives CASKGTGRETQYF.

V gene TRBV11-2 combines with J gene TRBJ1-2; weak D call: TRBD1 (6 bases). This CDR3 region has 15 residues. V gave up 5 bases and J gave up 5 bases, with 18 bases separating them. The germline gives CDR1 SGHAT, CDR2 FQNNGV. CDR3: CASSLRGERGYGYTF. CDR3 in DNA: TGTGCCAGCAGCCTTAGGGGGGAAAGAGGGTATGGCTACACCTTC.

The table lists this clonotype with a few counts. The junction departs from germline at one end; a sequencing error may be responsible. The chain employs TRBV7-9 and TRBJ2-7; 7 bases fit TRBD2. This CDR3 spans 15 amino acids. Germline-derived CDR1 and CDR2 are SEHNR and FQNEAQ (reference sequence). Here the CDR3 reads CASSLAVTRAYEQYF. The CDR3, as DNA: TGTGCCAGCAGCCTAGCGGTCACTAGGGCCTACGAGCAGTACTTC. The full variable domain, its missing parts supplied by reference TRBV7-9 and TRBJ2-7, is DTGVSQNPRHKITKRGQNVTFRCDPISEHNRLYWYRQTLGQGPEFLTYFQNEAQLEKSRLLSDRFSAERPKGSFSTLEIQRTEQGDSAMYLCASSLAVTRAYEQYFGPGTRLTVT.

This clonotype has just a few counts. The gene calls are TRBV12-3 or TRBV12-4 and TRBJ1-1; D may be TRBD1 (5 bases). This CDR3 comprises 12 residues. Trimming removed 3 bases at V and 11 bases at J, with 13 bases between. The CDR3 bases are TGTGCCAGCAGTTTGACAGCGTGGAGGGCTTTCTTT. Translated, it gives CASSLTAWRAFF.